This entry lists 10 T cell receptor beta chains sequenced from one sample in a study of T-cell memory formation after mild COVID-19 (dated by TCRdb to the early 2020s). Library prep was done by 5' RACE. The instrument given in TCRdb is Illumina NovaSeq 6000. TCRdb's own reprocessing of the public reads used fastp at Q25 and MiXCR and kept productive beta chains. CDR3 protein sequences are deduplicated, and each keeps its most common genes and DNA. This sample is represented by about 560,000 distinct CDR3 sequences; roughly 17% of them were singletons. Of the sample, about 7.4% is held by the ten largest clones. Sequenced material: PBMCs or a T cell subset sorted from them (not recorded which). The receptors here all came from an adult woman who had mild COVID-19 (a few samples of this study predate the infection). The sample titles of this study are shuffled in the database, so cell type and time point are left out; the donor was told from shared clones.

The chain uses TRBV10-3 and TRBJ2-7, with a tentative D call TRBD1 (5 bases). The V gene lost 5 bases and the J gene lost 1 base, with 6 bases spanning the gap. The CDR3 loop spans 12 amino acids. Germline V gene sequence: CDR1 ENHRY, CDR2 SYGVKD. CDR3 loop: CAISTGSYEQYF. CDR3 nucleotides: TGTGCCATCAGTACAGGATCCTACGAGCAGTACTTC.

This clonotype was picked up a small number of times. This chain uses TRBV4-2 with TRBJ2-2; tentatively, D is TRBD1 or TRBD2 (5 bases each). In germline, CDR1 is LGHNA, CDR2 YNFKEQ. V gave up 4 bases and J gave up 5 bases, with 20 bases separating them. There are 17 residues in the CDR3. DNA of the CDR3: TGTGCCAGCAGCCCGAGTCGGGACCTAAAAACTACCGGGGAGCTGTTTTTT. Its protein is CASSPSRDLKTTGELFF.

The chain links TRBV2 to TRBJ2-7; perhaps TRBD2 as D (5 bases). The CDR3 consists of 14 residues. Trimming removed 1 base from V and 6 bases from J, with 13 bases in between. Germline lookup yields CDR1 SNHLY and CDR2 FYNNEI. The CDR3 loop is CASSEVPSSGEQYF. In DNA form, the CDR3 reads TGTGCCAGCAGTGAAGTTCCTAGCTCGGGCGAGCAGTACTTC.

J is TRBJ1-2 and V is TRBV12-3 or TRBV12-4; D is undetermined. The CDR3 covers 14 residues. V was trimmed by 3 bases and J by 4 bases, leaving 12 bases between them. The DNA for the CDR3 is TGTGCCAGCAGTTTTCTGGTCTCTAGCTATGGCTACACCTTC. Its protein product is CASSFLVSSYGYTF.

This clonotype showed up just a few times. The chain joins TRBV3-1 to TRBJ2-5; D is unclear. V shed 0 bases and J shed 7 bases, with 15 bases lying between them. This CDR3 has 15 amino acids. CDR1 and CDR2 (germline): LGHDT, YNNKEL (reference sequence). In nucleotides, the CDR3 is TGTGCCAGCAGCCAAGAAGTAGAGGCGACGGGGACCCAGTACTTC. As protein: CASSQEVEATGTQYF.

This chain uses TRBV10-3 with TRBJ1-6; 7 nucleotides match TRBD1. The V gene end was trimmed by 8 bases and the J gene end by 7 bases; junction bases not matched to a gene: 8. The CDR3 is made up of 14 amino acids. Germline CDR1 is ENHRY and CDR2 is SYGVKD. This CDR3 is CAIRAEQGNSPLHF. DNA of the CDR3: TGTGCCATCCGGGCGGAACAGGGGAATTCACCCCTCCACTTT.

The chain combines TRBV7-8 with TRBJ2-5; D uncertain. In germline, CDR1 is SGHVS, CDR2 FQNEAQ. Trimming removed 1 base at V and 4 bases at J, with 10 bases between. This CDR3 region has 14 residues. CDR3 sequence: CASSLGVGPETQYF. In DNA form, the CDR3 reads TGTGCCAGCAGCTTAGGTGTAGGGCCAGAGACCCAGTACTTC.

This chain links TRBV7-6 with TRBJ2-7, with D unclear. Germline loops: CDR1 SGHVS, CDR2 FNYEAQ. The length of the CDR3 is 16 residues. Trimming removed 2 bases from V and 0 bases from J, with 14 bases in between. CDR3 DNA: TGTGCCAGCAGCTTATCACCGGACGGAAGCTCCTACGAGCAGTACTTC. This translates into CASSLSPDGSSYEQYF.

In this sample, this clonotype turned up a few times. This rearrangement joins TRBV7-6 to TRBJ1-2; D gene ambiguous. This CDR3 has 15 residues. Germline CDR1 reads SGHVS; CDR2 reads FNYEAQ. Trimming took off 3 bases at V and 0 bases at J, with 11 bases between the two ends. CDR3 residues: CASSFSLRANYGYTF. The DNA of the CDR3 is TGTGCCAGCAGCTTTTCCCTACGGGCTAACTATGGCTACACCTTC.

This clonotype has a count of ten or more. The rearrangement joins TRBV9 to TRBJ2-1; 7 positions agree with TRBD1. J was trimmed by 7 bases and V by 3 bases; bases with no gene match: 10. The CDR3 has 15 amino acids. Germline V gene lookup returns CDR1 SGDLS and CDR2 YYNGEE. CDR3 DNA: TGTGCCAGCAGCGACGGGACAGTGGCTATAAATGAGCAGTTCTTC. Translation: CASSDGTVAINEQFF.